A single sample gave rise to the 8 T cell receptor beta chains below, sequenced in a study of blood T cell repertoires in COVID-19 (dated by TCRdb to 2018 to 2021). Libraries were prepared through the immunoSEQ multiplex PCR assay. As stored in TCRdb, this immuneACCESS dataset retains in-frame rearrangements with V and J assigned. A fraction of the clones does not appear; measured against another copy, unresolved V genes explain less than half of the discrepancy, and the remainder lacks a known reason. The sample has about 170,000 clones on record, roughly 85% of them singletons. The ten largest clones add up to about 3.5% of the sample. Sequencing used peripheral blood. The receptors were sampled from a human donor with acute or convalescent COVID-19. The donor label of this sample is uncertain.

The rearrangement links TRBV19 to TRBJ1-5; the D is unclear. The CDR3 length is 15 residues. V lost 1 base and J 5 bases, leaving 12 bases between the germline ends. Germline loops: CDR1 LNHDA, CDR2 SQIVND (reference sequence). This CDR3 is CASSIVGNDYQPQHF. The DNA of the CDR3 is TGTGCCAGTAGTATAGTCGGGAATGATTATCAGCCCCAGCATTTT.

The rearrangement uses TRBV6-4 and TRBJ2-1; 8 positions agree with TRBD1. The V gene end was trimmed by 3 bases and the J gene end by 6 bases; junction bases not matched to a gene: 4. This CDR3 contains 14 residues. Germline V CDR1 and CDR2: MRHNA, SNTAGT. This CDR3 reads CASSEGQVINEQFF. The CDR3 region has the DNA TGTGCCAGCAGTGAGGGACAGGTCATCAATGAGCAGTTCTTC.

The rearrangement uses TRBV11-2 and TRBJ2-2; D might be TRBD1 (6 bases). Germline V gene sequence: CDR1 SGHAT, CDR2 FQNNGV. This CDR3 has 12 residues. The V end lost 6 bases, the J end lost 6 bases, and 8 bases lay between the germline ends. The CDR3: CASRQGPGELFF. The CDR3, as DNA: TGTGCCAGCAGACAGGGCCCCGGGGAGCTGTTTTTT.

V and J are TRBV18 and TRBJ2-5; 8 bases match TRBD2. The V and J ends lost 2 bases and 1 base, in that order; junction bases with no gene match: 3. This CDR3 is built from 15 residues. The germline CDR1 and CDR2 sequences are KGHSH and LQKENI. The CDR3 nucleotides are TGTGCCAGCTCACCATTTAGCGGGGCCCAAGAGACCCAGTACTTC. It encodes CASSPFSGAQETQYF.

The J gene is TRBJ2-3, the V gene TRBV6-2 or TRBV6-3, with D possibly matching TRBD2 (6 bases). The CDR3 is 15 residues long. CDR1 is MNHEY and CDR2 is SVGEGT in the germline V gene. The ends were cut back, 5 bases at V and 7 bases at J, with 19 bases in the middle. CDR3 in DNA: TGTGCCAGCAGTCGAACTACCCGGGACTCAAATACGCAGTATTTT. It specifies CASSRTTRDSNTQYF.

The genes are TRBV11-2 and TRBJ1-2; D is unclear. Germline loops: CDR1 SGHAT, CDR2 FQNNGV. Deletions cut 0 bases from V and 3 bases from J, with 11 bases between. This CDR3 is 15 amino acids long. The DNA for the CDR3 is TGTGCCAGCAGCTTAGATCGGAGGATTTACTATGGCTACACCTTC. The encoded protein is CASSLDRRIYYGYTF.

The rearrangement links TRBV6-2 or TRBV6-3 to TRBJ1-4; D not resolved. Germline CDR1 is MNHEY and CDR2 is SVGEGT. The CDR3 is made up of 15 amino acids. V was clipped by 4 bases and J by 8 bases, with 17 bases between them. CDR3 sequence reads: CASSSVRVMGEKLFF. The CDR3, as DNA: TGTGCCAGCAGTTCGGTGCGGGTGATGGGAGAAAAACTGTTTTTT.

The chain joins TRBV7-2 to TRBJ2-3; 13 bases line up with TRBD2. Germline CDR1 reads SGHTA; CDR2 reads FQGNSA. The CDR3 totals 14 residues. The V and J ends lost 4 bases and 7 bases, in that order; junction bases with no gene match: 2. The chain's CDR3 is CASSSTSGGNTQYF. The CDR3 DNA sequence: TGTGCCAGCAGCTCGACTAGCGGGGGGAATACGCAGTATTTT.